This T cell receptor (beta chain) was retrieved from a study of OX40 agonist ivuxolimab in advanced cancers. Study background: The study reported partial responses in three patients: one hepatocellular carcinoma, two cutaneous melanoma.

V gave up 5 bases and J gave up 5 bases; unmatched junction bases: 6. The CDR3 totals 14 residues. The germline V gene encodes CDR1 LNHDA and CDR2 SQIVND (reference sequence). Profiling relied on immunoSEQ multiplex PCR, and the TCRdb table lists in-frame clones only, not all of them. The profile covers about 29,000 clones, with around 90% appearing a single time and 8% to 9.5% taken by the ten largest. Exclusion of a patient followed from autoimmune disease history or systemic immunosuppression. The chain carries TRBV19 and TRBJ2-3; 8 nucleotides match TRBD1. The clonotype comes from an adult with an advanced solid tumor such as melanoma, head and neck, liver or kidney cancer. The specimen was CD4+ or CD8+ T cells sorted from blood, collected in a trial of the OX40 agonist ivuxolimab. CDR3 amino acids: CASSAQGEVDTQYF. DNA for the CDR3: TGTGCCAGTAGTGCACAGGGGGAGGTAGATACGCAGTATTTT.